The count of the clone carrying this T cell receptor beta chain is one. RNA amounts of about 0.5 to 1 ug underwent reverse transcription with random hexamers. Amplification of TCR beta CDR3 used immunoSEQ multiplex PCR across 54 Vbeta and 13 Jbeta. TCRdb used MiXCR to reprocess the immunoSEQ multiplex PCR reads, holding one entry per CDR3 protein. The sample consists of 130,000 to 150,000 distinct CDR3 sequences, approximately 95% of them appearing once. This record belongs to a study of CD8 T cells in Susac syndrome. The CDR3 extends over 14 amino acids. V gave up 4 bases and J gave up 5 bases, with 11 bases separating them. Germline V lookup: CDR1 KGHDR, CDR2 SFDVKD.

Sequencing was done on a sample of CD4+ T cells from PBMCs. The chain links TRBV24-1 to TRBJ2-1, with D possibly being TRBD1 (6 bases). The TCR was taken from a human donor in good health. The CDR3 region is CATSDPTGNNEQFF. DNA of the CDR3: TGTGCCACCAGTGACCCAACAGGGAACAATGAGCAGTTCTTC.